This TCR beta chain was identified during a study of blood T cell repertoires in COVID-19. The V end was cut by 0 bases, the J end by 7 bases, with 18 bases between. There are 16 residues in the CDR3. Germline assignment: CDR1 KGHSH and CDR2 LQKENI. Libraries were prepared by immunoSEQ multiplex PCR; TCRdb keeps only in-frame clonotypes and omits some of them. The sample has around 500,000 clones; approximately 87% are singletons. This rearrangement joins TRBV18 to TRBJ2-5, with D possibly matching TRBD2 (6 bases). This clonotype was obtained from a woman aged 40 to 50 who had recovered from COVID-19. The material sequenced was PBMCs or T cells enriched from blood (not recorded which). The CDR3 spells CASSPPEGRYPRTQYF. CDR3 DNA: TGTGCCAGCTCACCACCGGAGGGGCGATACCCTCGGACCCAGTACTTC. Full variable domain (rest looked up from reference TRBV18 and TRBJ2-5): NAGVMQNPRHLVRRRGQEARLRCSPMKGHSHVYWYRQLPEEGLKFMVYLQKENIIDESGMPKERFSAEFPKEGPSILRIQQVVRGDSAAYFCASSPPEGRYPRTQYFGPGTRLLVL.